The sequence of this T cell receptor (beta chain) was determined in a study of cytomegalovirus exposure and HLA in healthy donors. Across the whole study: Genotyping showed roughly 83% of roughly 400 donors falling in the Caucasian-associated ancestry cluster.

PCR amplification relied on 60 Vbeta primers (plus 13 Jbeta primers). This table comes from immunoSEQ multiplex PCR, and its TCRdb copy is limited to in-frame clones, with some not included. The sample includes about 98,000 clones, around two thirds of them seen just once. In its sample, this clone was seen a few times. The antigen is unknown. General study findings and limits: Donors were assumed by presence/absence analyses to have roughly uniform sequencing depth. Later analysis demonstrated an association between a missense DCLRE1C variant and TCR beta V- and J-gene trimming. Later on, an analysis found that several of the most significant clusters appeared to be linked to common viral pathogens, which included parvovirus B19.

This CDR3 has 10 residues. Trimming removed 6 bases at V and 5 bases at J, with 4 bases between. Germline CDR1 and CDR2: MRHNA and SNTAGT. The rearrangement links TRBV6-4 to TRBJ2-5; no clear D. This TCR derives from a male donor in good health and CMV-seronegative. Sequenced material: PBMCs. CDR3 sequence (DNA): TGTGCCAGCAGGGGCGAGACCCAGTACTTC. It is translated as CASRGETQYF.